This entry lists 5 T cell receptor beta chains sequenced from one sample in a study of patients and donors after allogeneic stem cell transplantation. Each CDR3 protein gets one entry after TCRdb re-called the RT-PCR reads with MiXCR. The sample records over 400,000 distinct CDR3 sequences, 16% being singletons. Sequencing was done on a sample of blood, either unsorted or a sorted T cell fraction (not recorded which). These receptors came from a human donor who was either an allogeneic HSCT recipient or a stem cell or donor lymphocyte infusion donor (not recorded which). It is not recorded whose cells these are; they may come from a transplant donor.

The table lists this clonotype with many counts. CDR3 in DNA: TGCGCCAGCAGCCCGGACAGCAATCAGCCCCAGCATTTT. It specifies CASSPDSNQPQHF. V is TRBV5-1 and J is TRBJ1-5; D uncertain. The CDR3 has 13 residues. Trimming left V 4 bases short and J 1 base short, with 6 bases between. Per germline, CDR1 SGHRS and CDR2 YFSETQ.

V and J are TRBV4-2 and TRBJ2-7; no firm D call. The CDR3 is 15 amino acids. The V gene lost 0 bases and the J gene lost 4 bases, with 13 bases spanning the gap. Germline-derived CDR1 and CDR2 are LGHNA and YNFKEQ. This chain's CDR3 is CASSQDSHTAYEQYF. The CDR3 region has the DNA TGTGCCAGCAGCCAAGATTCCCACACGGCATACGAGCAGTACTTC.

Only a few counts were recorded for this clonotype. V usage is TRBV20-1 and J usage is TRBJ2-3, with TRBD1 as a possible D gene (6 bases). The CDR3 length is 13 residues. V gave up 3 bases and J gave up 7 bases, with 14 bases separating them. From germline, CDR1 is DFQATT and CDR2 SNEGSKA (reference sequence). CDR3 sequence reads: CSASPFGTNTQYF. The CDR3 DNA follows: TGCAGTGCTAGCCCCTTTGGGACAAATACGCAGTATTTT.

The rearrangement uses TRBV5-1 and TRBJ1-4; D is unclear. Germline loops: CDR1 SGHRS, CDR2 YFSETQ. Trimming removed 0 bases from V and 0 bases from J, with 3 bases in between. The CDR3 spans 14 residues. In DNA form, the CDR3 reads TGCGCCAGCAGCTTGGTATCAACTAATGAAAAACTGTTTTTT. Translating gives CASSLVSTNEKLFF.

The CDR3 DNA sequence: TGCGCCAGCAGCCCAGACTTGGCAGGTTTTGGTTACGAGCAGTACTTC. Its protein is CASSPDLAGFGYEQYF. V gene TRBV5-1 combines with J gene TRBJ2-7; D call uncertain. V was pared by 4 bases and J by 4 bases, with 21 bases between. The CDR3 is 16 residues long. CDR1 and CDR2 from the germline V gene are SGHRS and YFSETQ.